This T cell receptor (beta chain) was recovered during a study of blood T cell repertoires in COVID-19 (dated by TCRdb to about 2020). Looking at the study overall: The collaborator samples originated in the United States, Italy and Spain and spanned the acute and convalescent phases of COVID-19. HLA class I and class II types, where available, came from metadata supplied by the sample provider rather than from assay-based typing. A de-identified subject ID, COVID-19 status, age in years and sex were almost always included in the sample metadata. The dataset comprised deeply sampled blood TCRbeta repertoires from subjects exposed to, actively infected with, or recovered from COVID-19. The repertoires were made available in a free public database intended to serve as a resource for research on the immune response to SARS-CoV-2. Samples came from the ongoing ImmuneRACE study (first 160 participants) plus 1,254 subjects from 6 global collaborators. The prospective study material was composed of cDNA or gDNA derived from T cells, B-cell-depleted T cells, or PBMCs. Overall results and qualifications from the work: The amount of clinical and demographic metadata varied by source and participant and was provided uncurated.

TCRbeta CDR3 regions were amplified from genomic DNA by means of the immunoSEQ Assay, a bias-controlled multiplex PCR. The paper's processing steps were these. Nucleated cell counts per sample were estimated from amplification of reference gene primers within the assay. To quantify the absolute abundance of each unique TCRbeta CDR3 rearrangement, sequence reads were collapsed and filtered. For each sample, productive Simpson clonality was calculated as the square root of Simpson's diversity index over productive rearrangements. TCRdb took this table from immuneACCESS and kept in-frame rearrangements with V and J called. Such tables lack part of the clones; where checked against another copy, unresolved V genes explain under half of the gap, and the rest is unexplained. The V and J calls and clone size come from that table; D and trimming were worked out from the DNA. The sample includes some 270,000 clones, with 75% to 90% observed a single time. 4.1% of the sample rests with the top ten.

For this clone: Its antigen remains undetermined. No much larger clonotype is one base removed from it; base qualities were not supplied.

Participants in the prospective study were aged roughly 18 to 90 years, lived in about two dozen United States geographic areas, and enrolled through a virtual design. To assign participants to cohorts, the prospective study relied on clinical history that participants themselves reported in a screening survey and a study questionnaire. In the prospective study, mobile phlebotomists collected whole blood, serum and a nasopharyngeal or oropharyngeal swab from each participant. Over a 2-month period, participants in the prospective study had the option of providing additional blood draws and questionnaires. Prospective study blood samples were shipped either frozen or at room temperature before DNA extraction. The V end loses 8 bases and the J end loses 4 bases, and a stretch of 11 bases separates them. The germline V gene sets CDR1 to MDHEN and CDR2 to SYDVKM. The CDR3, cysteine through phenylalanine, is 12 amino acids long. Kept here is only the CDR3 DNA, which spans 36 bases and is read in frame from base 1.

The source is a woman aged 25 to 39 with acute COVID-19. The specimen was PBMCs or T cells enriched from blood (not recorded which). This chain is built from TRBV28 and TRBJ1-2; no D gene call is confident. CDR3 region: CASQSSGYGYTF. The DNA reads as follows: TGTGCCAGCCAATCCTCGGGCTATGGCTACACCTTC.